This TCR beta chain was observed in a study of PD-L1 blockade in urothelial cancer. Overall study: A median blood sample held approximately 140,000 T cells and tens of thousands of unique TCRs.

The cohort comprised individuals with locally advanced or metastatic urothelial carcinoma. This clone showed up just once. Germline V gene lookup returns CDR1 LNHDA and CDR2 SQIVND (reference sequence). V shed 4 bases and J shed 5 bases, with 12 bases lying between them. The CDR3 length is 14 residues. Produced via immunoSEQ multiplex PCR; TCRdb's table is partial and in-frame only. Altogether roughly 25,000 clones are present, 84% being singletons, with the ten largest covering around 9.6%. The sequencing here drew on PBMCs, taken around atezolizumab (anti-PD-L1) treatment. The chain couples TRBV19 to TRBJ1-5; D is possibly TRBD1 (5 bases). The clonotype originates from a man aged 65-85 years with urothelial cancer. As DNA, the CDR3 is TGTGCCAGTAGTAACAGGATGTCGGATCAGCCCCAGCATTTT. Amino acid sequence: CASSNRMSDQPQHF.